This paragraph reports one T cell receptor beta chain. The data are from a study of blood T cell repertoires in COVID-19. At the level of the study: Whether acute or convalescent, the COVID-19 samples came from the United States, Italy and Spain. PBMCs, B-cell-depleted T cells, or T cells were the source of the cDNA or gDNA that made up the material.

V lost 0 bases, J lost 2 bases, and 11 bases lay in between. This CDR3 region has 15 residues. In germline, CDR1 is MNHEY, CDR2 SVGAGI. Authors' processing steps: Estimates of nucleated cell counts were drawn from the amplification of reference gene primers. The method was immunoSEQ multiplex PCR; TCRdb's version includes in-frame clones alone and lacks a portion of them. V, J and clone size are taken as reported in that table, and D and trimming were inferred from the DNA itself. The repertoire includes 100,000 to 150,000 clones, over 75% of them detected once, and around 9.8% sits in the top ten. V gene TRBV6-5 combines with J gene TRBJ2-7; possible D gene TRBD1, 5 bases. The receptor comes from a man aged 40-49 years with active or convalescent COVID-19. The sequencing sample was made of peripheral blood. CDR3: CASSYSTRVPYEQYF. CDR3 nucleotides: TGTGCCAGCAGTTACTCGACCAGGGTTCCCTACGAGCAGTACTTC.